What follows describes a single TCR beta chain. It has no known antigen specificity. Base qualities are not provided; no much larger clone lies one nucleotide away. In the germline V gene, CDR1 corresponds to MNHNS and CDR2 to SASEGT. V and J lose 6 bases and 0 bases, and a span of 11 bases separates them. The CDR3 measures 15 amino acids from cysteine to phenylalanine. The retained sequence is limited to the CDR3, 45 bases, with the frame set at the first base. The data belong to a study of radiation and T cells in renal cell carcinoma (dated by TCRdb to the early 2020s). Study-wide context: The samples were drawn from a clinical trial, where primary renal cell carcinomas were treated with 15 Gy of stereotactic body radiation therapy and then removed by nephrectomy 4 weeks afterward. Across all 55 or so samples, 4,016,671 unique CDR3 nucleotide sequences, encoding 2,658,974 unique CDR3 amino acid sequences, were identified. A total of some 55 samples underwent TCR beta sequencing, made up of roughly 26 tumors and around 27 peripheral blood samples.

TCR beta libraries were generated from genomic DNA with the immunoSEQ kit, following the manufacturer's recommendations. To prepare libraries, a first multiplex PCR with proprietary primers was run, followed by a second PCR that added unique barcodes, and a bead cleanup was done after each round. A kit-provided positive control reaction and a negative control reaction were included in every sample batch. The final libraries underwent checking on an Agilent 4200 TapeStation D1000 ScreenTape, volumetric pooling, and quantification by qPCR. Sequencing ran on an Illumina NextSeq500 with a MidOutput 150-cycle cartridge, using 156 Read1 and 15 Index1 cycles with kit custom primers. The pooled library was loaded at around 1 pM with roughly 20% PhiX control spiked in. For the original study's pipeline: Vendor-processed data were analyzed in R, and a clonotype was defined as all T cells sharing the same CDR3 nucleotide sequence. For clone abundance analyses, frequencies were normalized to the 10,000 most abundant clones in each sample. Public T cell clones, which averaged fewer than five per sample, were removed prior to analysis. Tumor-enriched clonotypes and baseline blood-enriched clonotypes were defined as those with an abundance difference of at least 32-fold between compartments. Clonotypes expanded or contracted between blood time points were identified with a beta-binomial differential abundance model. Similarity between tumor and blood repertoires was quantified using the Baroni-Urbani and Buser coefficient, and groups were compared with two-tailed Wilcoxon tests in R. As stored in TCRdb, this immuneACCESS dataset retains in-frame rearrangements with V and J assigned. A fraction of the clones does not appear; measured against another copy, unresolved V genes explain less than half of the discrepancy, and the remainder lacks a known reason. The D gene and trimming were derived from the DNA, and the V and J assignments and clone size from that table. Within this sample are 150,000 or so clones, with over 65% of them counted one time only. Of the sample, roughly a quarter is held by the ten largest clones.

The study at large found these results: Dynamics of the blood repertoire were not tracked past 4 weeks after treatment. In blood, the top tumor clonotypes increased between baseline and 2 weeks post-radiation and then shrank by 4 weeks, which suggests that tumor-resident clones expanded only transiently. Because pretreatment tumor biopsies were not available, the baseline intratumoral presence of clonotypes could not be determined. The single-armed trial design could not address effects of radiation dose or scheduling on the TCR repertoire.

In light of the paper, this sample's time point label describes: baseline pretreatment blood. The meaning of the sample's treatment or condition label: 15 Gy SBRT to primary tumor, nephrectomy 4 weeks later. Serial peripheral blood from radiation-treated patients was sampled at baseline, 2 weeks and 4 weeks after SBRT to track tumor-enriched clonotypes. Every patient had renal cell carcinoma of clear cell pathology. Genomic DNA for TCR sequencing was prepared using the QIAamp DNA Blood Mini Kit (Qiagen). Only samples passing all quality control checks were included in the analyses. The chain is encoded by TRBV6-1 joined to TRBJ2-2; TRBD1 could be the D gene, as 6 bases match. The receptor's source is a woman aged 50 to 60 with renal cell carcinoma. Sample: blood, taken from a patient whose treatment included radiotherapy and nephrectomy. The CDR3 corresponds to CASRGQLPNTGELFF. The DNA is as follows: TGTGCCAGCAGAGGACAGCTTCCGAACACCGGGGAGCTGTTTTTT.